This T cell receptor (beta chain) derives from a study of T-cell reconstitution after alpha-beta-depleted transplantation in children (dated by TCRdb to the mid-2010s). With regard to the full study: Using TCR repertoire profiling, the study followed T-cell immune reconstitution in a quantitative way in children after TCRalphabeta/CD19-depleted allogeneic hematopoietic cell transplantation.

As regards this clonotype: It has no known antigen specificity. Base quality data are lacking; no much larger clone is found one base away.

V trim: 11 bases; J trim: 4 bases; unmatched bases: 15. Inclusive of the bounding cysteine and phenylalanine, the CDR3 is 15 residues long. Solely the CDR3 DNA is kept, with 45 bases framed from the first base. Library construction relied on PCR. Sequencing instrument: Illumina HiSeq 2500. TCR libraries were prepared with molecular barcoding, using unique molecular identifiers to normalize TCRbeta repertoire quantification. TCRdb reanalyzed the raw reads on its own, using fastp at Q25 for trimming and MiXCR for clone calling, and kept in-frame beta chains. All rows with the same CDR3 protein become a single entry with the most common DNA and genes. In this sample the table shows 500,000 or so distinct CDR3 sequences, 30% to 35% of which occur a single time. The top ten constitute 2% to 3% of the sample.

The chain couples TRBV12-3 or TRBV12-4 to TRBJ1-1, with 8 central nucleotides matching TRBD1. This sequence originates from a human donor who donated a stem cell graft to a child with aplastic anemia. Sequences were derived from PBMCs from the stem cell graft donor, sampled from the stem cell graft. CDR3 sequence: CAASTSGTGGTEAFF. The nucleotide sequence is TGTGCCGCCAGCACATCAGGAACAGGGGGCACTGAAGCTTTCTTT.